Presented here are 25 T cell receptor beta chains from one specimen sequenced in a study of regulatory T cells in long-lasting Graves disease. Relying on iRepertoire HTBI primers and Arm-PCR of CDR3 regions, the team built TCR beta libraries. TCRdb called the multiplex PCR reads again in MiXCR, with one record for every CDR3 protein. The sample contains 400,000 to 500,000 distinct CDR3 sequences, roughly 15% of which appear only once. Documented time point: newly diagnosed GD, antithyroid drugs for less than 3 months. Extracted PBMC RNA gave rise to the TCR library. This sample also belongs to another study, concerning T cells in Graves' hyperthyroidism and ophthalmopathy.

Sequences were derived from peripheral blood mononuclear cells (PBMCs), sampled at new diagnosis, from a patient treated with antithyroid drugs. The receptors were sampled from a woman aged 18-29 years with Graves disease.

This clonotype was found a few times. This chain connects TRBV2 to TRBJ2-1, with 7 bases lining up with TRBD1. CDR3 length equals 13 residues. CDR1 and CDR2 from the germline V gene are SNHLY and FYNNEI. The V segment lost 6 bases and the J segment 6 bases; nucleotides outside the gene matches: 5. The CDR3 nucleotides are TGTGCCAGCAGGCCACCAGGGGGCAATGAGCAGTTCTTC. Its translation is CASRPPGGNEQFF.

This clonotype was detected many times. The CDR3 here is CASSDLAQTYEQYF. The DNA of the CDR3 is TGTGCCAGCAGTGATCTAGCACAAACCTACGAGCAGTACTTC. The chain employs TRBV2 and TRBJ2-7; TRBD2 is a possible D gene (5 bases). The CDR3 is 14 residues long. CDR1 SNHLY and CDR2 FYNNEI come from the germline V gene. Trimming pared 3 bases from V and 2 bases from J, leaving 11 bases between.

This clonotype was detected many times. V is TRBV30 and J is TRBJ1-5, with D uncertain. Germline V gene sequence: CDR1 GTSNPN, CDR2 SVGIG (reference sequence). The ends were cut back, 3 bases at V and 0 bases at J, with 6 bases in the middle. This CDR3 has 13 residues. CDR3 bases: TGTGCCTGGAGCAAAGATAGCAATCAGCCCCAGCATTTT. Residues: CAWSKDSNQPQHF.

In its sample, this clonotype was seen a few times. This sequence joins TRBV5-1 and TRBJ2-1, with TRBD2 matching 11 bases. The CDR3 is made up of 14 amino acids. CDR1 and CDR2 (germline): SGHRS, YFSETQ. The J segment lost 9 bases and the V segment lost 2 bases, leaving 4 bases of the junction unmatched. For the CDR3, the DNA is TGCGCCAGCAGCTTCAGCCTAGCGGGAGGTGAGCAGTTCTTC. Translating gives CASSFSLAGGEQFF.

The CDR3 DNA reads as TGTGCCAGCAGCTTACGATCAGGGGGCGTCTATGGCTACACCTTC. Its protein is CASSLRSGGVYGYTF. The chain joins TRBV5-6 to TRBJ1-2, with 8 bases that match TRBD1. CDR1 is SGHDT and CDR2 is YYEEEE in the germline V gene. This CDR3 is built from 15 residues. With 2 bases clipped from V and 4 bases from J, the junction kept 7 bases outside the gene matches.

The table lists this clonotype with a few counts. This rearrangement joins TRBV24-1 to TRBJ2-1; D ambiguous. The V gene's germline CDR1 is KGHDR and CDR2 SFDVKD. CDR3 length: 17 residues. Between the trimmed V and J ends, which lost 4 bases and 0 bases, there was a span of 15 bases. DNA for the CDR3: TGTGCCACCAGTGACCCCGGGCCCAACCACTCCTACAATGAGCAGTTCTTC. It translates to CATSDPGPNHSYNEQFF.

This clonotype has more than one count but fewer than ten. The CDR3 spells CASSSIRTGTVVRKLFF. CDR3 bases: TGTGCCAGCAGTTCGATCCGAACCGGGACAGTCGTTAGAAAACTGTTTTTT. The chain is built from TRBV28 and TRBJ1-4, with 7 bases that match TRBD1. This CDR3 has 17 amino acids. V shed 4 bases, J shed 10 bases, and the junction held 18 bases outside the gene matches. From germline, CDR1 is MDHEN and CDR2 SYDVKM.

This clonotype was detected many times. The CDR3 region is CASSFRAGGNYEQYF. Here the CDR3 DNA reads TGTGCCAGCAGCTTTCGAGCGGGAGGGAACTACGAGCAGTACTTC. This rearrangement joins TRBV7-2 to TRBJ2-7; 10 bases fit TRBD2. Germline V CDR1 and CDR2: SGHTA, FQGNSA. The CDR3 length is 15 residues. The V gene end was trimmed by 3 bases and the J gene end by 3 bases; junction bases not matched to a gene: 5.

At least ten counts were recorded for this clonotype. This chain's CDR3 is CASSPETFSIYNEQFF. CDR3 DNA sequence: TGTGCCAGCTCACCAGAAACCTTCTCTATCTACAATGAGCAGTTCTTC. This chain joins TRBV18 and TRBJ2-1; D gene ambiguous. V lost 2 bases and J 3 bases, leaving 14 bases between the germline ends. CDR1 is KGHSH and CDR2 is LQKENI in the germline V gene. This CDR3 spans 16 amino acids. Using reference TRBV18 and TRBJ2-1 for the parts outside the CDR3, the full variable domain is NAGVMQNPRHLVRRRGQEARLRCSPMKGHSHVYWYRQLPEEGLKFMVYLQKENIIDESGMPKERFSAEFPKEGPSILRIQQVVRGDSAAYFCASSPETFSIYNEQFFGPGTRLTVL.

In its sample, this clonotype was seen many times. The V gene is TRBV2, the J gene TRBJ1-5; D is undetermined. Germline values: CDR1 SNHLY, CDR2 FYNNEI. V was clipped by 6 bases and J by 1 base, with 7 bases between them. The CDR3 sequence is 13 residues long. CDR3 in amino acids: CASSESSNQPQHF. DNA for the CDR3: TGTGCCAGCAGCGAATCAAGCAATCAGCCCCAGCATTTT.

This clonotype was counted between two and nine times. This chain connects TRBV14 to TRBJ1-6; a weak D match, TRBD1 (5 bases). V was shortened by 1 base and J by 10 bases, with 14 bases between the two germline ends. The CDR3 extends over 15 amino acids. Germline V gives CDR1 SGHDN, CDR2 FVKESK. The CDR3 DNA follows: TGTGCCAGCAGCCAAGTCCTGGGAGGGGACTCACCCCTCCACTTT. The encoded protein is CASSQVLGGDSPLHF.

There are many counts of this clonotype. V usage is TRBV2 and J usage is TRBJ2-3; no clear D gene. V lost 3 bases, J lost 1 base, and 11 bases lay in between. The germline V gene has CDR1 SNHLY and CDR2 FYNNEI. The CDR3 is made up of 15 amino acids. CDR3 in amino acids: CASSDLGGGTDTQYF. CDR3 bases: TGTGCCAGCAGTGATTTGGGTGGGGGCACAGATACGCAGTATTTT.

This clonotype came up a few times. J is TRBJ1-5 and V is TRBV6-1, with a weak D call TRBD1 (5 bases). Germline CDR1 MNHNS, CDR2 SASEGT. This CDR3 spans 14 amino acids. V was cut by 7 bases and J by 2 bases, with 12 bases left in between. CDR3 nucleotides: TGTGCCAGCACCGACCCGGGGGGCAATCAGCCCCAGCATTTT. It encodes CASTDPGGNQPQHF.

The chain combines TRBV5-1 with TRBJ1-2, with 9 nucleotides matching TRBD1. CDR3 length: 18 amino acids. CDR1 is SGHRS, CDR2 YFSETQ, per germline. The V and J ends lost 4 bases and 4 bases, in that order; junction bases with no gene match: 17. CDR3 amino acids: CASSATPGQGQGGYGYTF. The CDR3 nucleotides read TGCGCCAGCAGCGCCACACCGGGACAGGGCCAAGGCGGCTATGGCTACACCTTC.

The V and J genes are TRBV5-1 and TRBJ2-3; 8 positions match TRBD2. The CDR3 sequence is 16 residues long. The germline CDR1 and CDR2 sequences are SGHRS and YFSETQ. J lost 4 bases, V lost 4 bases, and 11 bases had no gene match. The CDR3 loop is CASSPQGLDVPDTQYF. Here the CDR3 DNA reads TGCGCCAGCAGCCCCCAGGGACTAGATGTTCCAGATACGCAGTATTTT.

This clonotype was picked up many times. This chain connects TRBV20-1 to TRBJ2-1; the match to TRBD2 covers 8 bases. The CDR3 extends over 14 amino acids. Germline V lookup: CDR1 DFQATT, CDR2 SNEGSKA (reference sequence). J gave up 4 bases and V 1 base, and 3 bases lay outside the gene matches. This CDR3 reads CSARVSGDYNEQFF. CDR3 DNA sequence: TGCAGTGCTAGAGTTAGCGGGGATTACAATGAGCAGTTCTTC.

J is TRBJ2-2 and V is TRBV5-1; TRBD2 agrees at 7 bases. The CDR3 spans 14 residues. CDR1 is SGHRS, CDR2 YFSETQ, per germline. Trimming removed 6 bases from V and 2 bases from J; junction bases left unmatched: 4. The DNA for the CDR3 is TGCGCCAGCATGGGAGGGCCTAACACCGGGGAGCTGTTTTTT. It specifies CASMGGPNTGELFF.

The rearrangement links TRBV27 to TRBJ2-5; weak D call: TRBD2 (5 bases). The J call may be incorrect, as the DNA end agrees better with TRBJ2-1. This CDR3 is built from 12 residues. Germline V CDR1 and CDR2: MNHEY, SMNVEV (reference sequence). This chain's CDR3 is CASSPTTGEQFF. The DNA of the CDR3 is TGTGCCAGCAGCCCCACAACGGGGGAGCAGTTCTTC.

This clonotype was detected only a few times. The chain's CDR3 is CASSLAGTENQPQHF. The CDR3 DNA follows: TGTGCCAGCAGCTTAGCCGGGACAGAAAATCAGCCCCAGCATTTT. The V and J genes are TRBV7-9 and TRBJ1-5, with 7 bases identical to TRBD1. V shed 0 bases, J shed 4 bases, and the junction held 3 bases outside the gene matches. Germline CDR1 reads SEHNR; CDR2 reads FQNEAQ (reference sequence). The CDR3 sequence is 15 residues long.

This clonotype was found many times. The chain uses TRBV20-1 and TRBJ2-7; TRBD1 might be the D (5 bases). The CDR3 totals 15 residues. V was cut by 4 bases and J by 4 bases, with 20 bases left in between. Germline V gene sequence: CDR1 DFQATT, CDR2 SNEGSKA (reference sequence). CDR3 bases: TGCAGTGCTACAAGGTCCAGGGCAAATCCATACGAGCAGTACTTC. Protein: CSATRSRANPYEQYF.

This clonotype has at least ten counts. The gene calls are TRBV20-1 and TRBJ2-1; D might be TRBD2 (6 bases). CDR1 DFQATT and CDR2 SNEGSKA come from the germline V gene (reference sequence). The CDR3 length is 15 residues. The germline V and J ends were trimmed by 3 bases and 9 bases, with 21 bases remaining between them. This CDR3 is CSASPRREFYGEQFF. CDR3 bases: TGCAGTGCTAGTCCTCGGCGGGAATTTTATGGTGAGCAGTTCTTC.

This clonotype occurred many times. The gene calls are TRBV4-3 and TRBJ2-7; TRBD1 or TRBD2 may be the D gene (6 bases each). CDR3 length: 15 amino acids. The ends were cut back, 4 bases at V and 2 bases at J, with 15 bases in the middle. Germline CDR1 LGHNA, CDR2 YSLEER. The CDR3 region has the DNA TGCGCCAGCAGCCGGGGGCGGGATCGTACCTACGAGCAGTACTTC. Its translation is CASSRGRDRTYEQYF.

This clonotype was seen more than once but under ten times. This chain links TRBV19 with TRBJ2-5, with 7 bases matching TRBD1. The CDR3 runs to 14 residues. V lost 4 bases, J lost 0 bases, and 2 bases stayed unmatched. CDR1 and CDR2 (germline): LNHDA, SQIVND (reference sequence). Here the CDR3 reads CASSTGTDQETQYF. CDR3 nucleotide sequence: TGTGCCAGTAGTACCGGGACAGACCAAGAGACCCAGTACTTC.

This clonotype was recorded at least ten times. The CDR3 DNA reads TGTGCCAGCAGCTATGTGGACAGGGGACCCTACGAGCAGTACTTC. Its protein product is CASSYVDRGPYEQYF. The gene calls are TRBV7-2 and TRBJ2-7; TRBD1 matches at 9 bases. Unmatched junction bases numbered 6, after V lost 4 bases and J lost 2 bases. Germline V gene data show CDR1 as SGHTA and CDR2 as FQGNSA. The CDR3 runs 15 residues.

This clonotype appeared many times. The chain uses TRBV7-6 and TRBJ2-3; 7 positions match TRBD2. The germline V gene encodes CDR1 SGHVS and CDR2 FNYEAQ. The ends lost 7 bases at V and 4 bases at J; junction bases unmatched: 17. This CDR3 has 17 amino acids. The CDR3 loop is CASTSQAAGEASDTQYF. The CDR3 nucleotides are TGTGCCAGCACCTCCCAAGCGGCGGGGGAGGCGTCAGATACGCAGTATTTT. The full variable domain, completed using reference TRBV7-6 and TRBJ2-3, is GAGVSQSPRYKVTKRGQDVALRCDPISGHVSLYWYRQALGQGPEFLTYFNYEAQQDKSGLPNDRFSAERPEGSISTLTIQRTEQRDSAMYRCASTSQAAGEASDTQYFGPGTRLTVL.